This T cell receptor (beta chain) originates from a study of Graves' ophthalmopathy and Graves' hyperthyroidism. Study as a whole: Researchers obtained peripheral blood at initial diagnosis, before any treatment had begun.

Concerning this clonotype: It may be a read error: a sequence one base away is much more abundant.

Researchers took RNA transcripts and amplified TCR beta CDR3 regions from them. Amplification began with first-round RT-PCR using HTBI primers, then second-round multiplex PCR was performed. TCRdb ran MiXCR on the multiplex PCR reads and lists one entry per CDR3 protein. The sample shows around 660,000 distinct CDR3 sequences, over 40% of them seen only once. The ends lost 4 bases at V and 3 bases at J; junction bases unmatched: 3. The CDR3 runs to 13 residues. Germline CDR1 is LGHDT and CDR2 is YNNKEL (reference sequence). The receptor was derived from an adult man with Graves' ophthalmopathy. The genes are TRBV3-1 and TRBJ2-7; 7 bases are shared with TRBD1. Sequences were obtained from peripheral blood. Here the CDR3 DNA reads TGTGCCAGCAGCCGGGACAGCGACTACGAGCAGTACTTC. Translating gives CASSRDSDYEQYF.